This T cell receptor beta chain was identified during a study of tumor and adjacent non-tumor tissue in lung cancer (dated by TCRdb to the late 2010s). Concerning the study at large: By cancer type, the cohort comprised approximately twelve adenocarcinoma patients, a couple of squamous cell carcinoma patients and 1 small cell lung cancer patient. The 15 enrolled patients, of whom around 10 were men and 5 were women, were aged about 31 to 85 years and were diagnosed with TNM stage I to III disease. Sequencing produced approximately 130 million productive TCRbeta reads in total, an average of about 4.2 million reads per sample. The study compared bulk TCRbeta repertoires between lung tumor tissue and matched distant non-tumor lung tissue from about 14 lung cancer patients. TCRbeta CDR3 sequencing was performed on 30 to 35 paired specimens, with one tumor sample and one normal lung sample collected per patient. Paper-wide results and their limitations: The cohort had only about 16 patients, and the authors noted that larger samples and more detailed clinical data are needed. Neither the sequencing platform nor unique molecular identifiers are mentioned in the methods. A significantly larger cumulative share of the repertoire was made up by the top 100 clones in normal lung than in tumor tissue. TCR diversity (inverse Simpson) was significantly higher in tumor than in normal lung tissue (roughly 430 vs 170, P = 0.0075, Mann-Whitney U test). Significantly higher TCR diversity was found in younger patients, and higher tumor TCR diversity was associated with shorter overall and disease-free survival. Because peripheral blood was not sequenced, blood TCRbeta repertoires in the lung cancer patients of the study were not examined.

CDR1 and CDR2, looked up from the germline V gene, are SGHRS and YFSETQ. From cysteine to phenylalanine, the CDR3 is 16 amino acids long. CDR3 DNA only is kept here, 48 bases in frame from base 1. A word on this clonotype: Its antigen is still unknown. With a much larger clone just one base away, this may be a read error.

RNA was extracted from bulk unsorted tissue and checked for quality with a NanoDrop ND-1000 and an Agilent 2100. Donors were newly diagnosed lung cancer patients admitted for thoracic surgery in China between August and November 2014, without prior chemotherapy. Anyone who had undergone radiotherapy or chemotherapy before, or who had another cancer at the same time, was left out of the study. Pieces of surgical tissue measuring about 1-2.1 cm3 were kept in RNAlater solution and held at -80 degrees C until needed. The protocol used for the library was multiplex PCR. Sequencing took place on an Illumina HiSeq 2500. TCRbeta libraries were constructed through three rounds of nested PCR with primers (Table S4) according to protocols modified from ARM-PCR. Before sequencing, PCR products of 200-500 bp were cut from the gel and purified using the QIAquick gel extraction kit. Regarding the original processing steps: Reads were cleaned using Trimmomatic, were merged into complete CDR3 sequences using FLASH, and were assigned to V(D)J germline segments using MiTCR. Clonal diversity was calculated as the inverse Simpson's index using VDJtools. Productive reads were defined as in-frame sequences without a premature stop codon. TCRdb ran its own pipeline on the public reads, namely fastp trimming at Q25 and MiXCR clone calling, and kept in-frame beta chains. Identical CDR3 proteins give one entry, which carries the most common genes and DNA. These V and J calls are TCRdb output, not the study's own analysis. Recorded for this sample are roughly 76,000 distinct CDR3 sequences; about two thirds of them occurred a single time. The ten most abundant clones make up around 12% of the sample.

Sequencing input: lung tumor tissue. This receptor was identified in a woman aged 70-85 years with non-small cell lung cancer. The V and J genes are TRBV5-1 and TRBJ2-2, with a tentative D gene TRBD2 over 5 matching bases. The CDR3 is CASSPPTGEQTGELLF. The bases read TGCGCCAGCAGCCCGCCGACCGGGGAGCAGACCGGGGAGCTGCTTTTT. Beyond the CDR3, the reference TRBV5-1 and TRBJ2-2 genes provide the residues; the full variable domain reads: KAGVTQTPRYLIKTRGQQVTLSCSPISGHRSVSWYQQTPGQGLQFLFEYFSETQRNKGNFPGRFSGRQFSNSRSEMNVSTLELGDSALYLCASSPPTGEQTGELLFGEGSRLTVL.